The following is a TCR beta chain sequence with its context. Its matching antigen is unknown. The ends were cut back, 4 bases at V and 7 bases at J, with 7 bases in the middle. The CDR3 runs 11 residues. This record comes from a study of human T cells and chemical hapten exposure. Study background: Diphenylcyclopropenone doses were given weekly to the scalps of patients across the roughly 25-week study. Patients, a majority of them female, were diagnosed with alopecia areata, totalis or universalis.

In the library, unique molecular identifiers were attached to individual cDNA molecules. TCRdb reprocessed the RACE reads via MiXCR and lists one record per CDR3 protein. The data hold just over 80,000 distinct CDR3 sequences, with approximately 11% observed a single time. Study observations and caveats: PT1 expanded TCR numbers tracked positively with patch test score.

Stated time point: patch test 1, 2 weeks after DPC sensitization. The treatment denotes: therapeutic diphenylcyclopropenone sensitization with weekly scalp DPC. The sequenced sample was whole blood, obtained in connection with sensitization to the hapten diphenylcyclopropenone (DPC). The chain uses TRBV12-3 or TRBV12-4 and TRBJ2-5, with unresolved D. The sequence derives from a woman in her fifties or sixties with alopecia areata. Some clones in this sample may be carry-over from other donors' samples. Here the CDR3 reads CASSSGGTQYF. The DNA for the CDR3 is TGTGCCAGCAGTTCCGGCGGGACCCAGTACTTC.